The source of this T cell receptor (beta chain) is a study of blood T cell repertoires in COVID-19. This table comes from immunoSEQ multiplex PCR, and its TCRdb copy is limited to in-frame clones, with some not included. Here the sample spans about 240,000 clones, roughly four fifths being singletons. This CDR3 contains 16 residues. V lost 5 bases, J lost 0 bases, and 9 bases stayed unmatched. Germline V gene lookup returns CDR1 SGHTA and CDR2 FQGNSA. The receptor was isolated from a woman in her seventies with acute or convalescent COVID-19. Sequencing was performed on peripheral blood. The chain has TRBV7-2 and TRBJ2-5; 7 bases are a match to TRBD1. CDR3 bases: TGTGCCAGCAGCCGTTCGGGGACAGAGTACCAAGAGACCCAGTACTTC. It is translated as CASSRSGTEYQETQYF.